This TCR beta chain was identified during a study of regulatory T cells in long-lasting Graves disease. Time point of the sample: newly diagnosed GD, antithyroid drugs for less than 3 months. PBMC-derived RNA was used for the TCR library. By American Thyroid Association guidelines, Graves' disease was diagnosed in the cohort. This clonotype was picked up many times. The target antigen is unknown. Arm-PCR with iRepertoire HTBI primers amplified the CDR3 regions for these TCR beta libraries. TCRdb re-analysed the multiplex PCR reads in MiXCR, keeping a single row per CDR3 protein. The data contain fewer than 550,000 distinct CDR3 sequences, about a sixth of them seen just once; the ten biggest clones take up 20% to 25%. Study-level points and caveats: The TCR repertoire of persistent Graves' patients was less diverse than that of newly diagnosed ones.

The same sample was also studied in work on T cells in Graves' hyperthyroidism and ophthalmopathy. From that report: Each patient was aged 18 to 65 and had newly diagnosed hyperthyroidism of under 2 months' duration.

The receptor was isolated from a woman under 30 with Graves disease. The sample consisted of peripheral blood mononuclear cells (PBMCs), taken at new diagnosis, from a patient treated with antithyroid drugs.

In DNA form, the CDR3 reads TGTGCCAGCAGTTCCGGGGAGGGCGAGACCCAGTACTTC. It specifies CASSSGEGETQYF. V is TRBV27 and J is TRBJ2-5, with TRBD2 matching over 7 bases. This CDR3 contains 13 residues. In germline, CDR1 is MNHEY, CDR2 SMNVEV (reference sequence). Germline trimming cut 4 bases from V and 5 bases from J; bases unmatched to any gene: 4.